The present entry profiles one T cell receptor (beta chain) with its context. The sample comes from a study of blood T cells in healthy people across ages. CDR1 DFQATT and CDR2 SNEGSKA come from the germline V gene (reference sequence). J lost 6 bases, V lost 1 base, and 9 bases had no gene match. CDR3 length: 15 residues. A sample-barcoded 5' primer and a J-beta primer mix were used in a second PCR of about 6 to 12 cycles. The yield of each sample was at least 2.5 million CDR3-containing paired-end reads. TCRdb processed the 5' RACE reads anew with MiXCR; each CDR3 protein has one entry. This table has around 670,000 distinct CDR3 sequences, less than 35% appearing once.

The chain couples TRBV20-1 to TRBJ2-1; 7 bases are shared with TRBD2. Specimen: blood. This sequence was found in a woman aged 80 or older in good health. CDR3 DNA sequence: TGCAGTGCTAGAGGGAGCGGGGCGCGAAGCAATGAGCAGTTCTTC. Translation gives CSARGSGARSNEQFF.